This passage covers 24 T cell receptor beta chains from one sample sequenced in a study of blood T cell repertoires in COVID-19. The protocol was immunoSEQ multiplex PCR, while the TCRdb copy is restricted to in-frame clones and leaves out a portion. Here the sample spans 45,000 to 65,000 clones, 81% being singletons. The specimen was peripheral blood. These receptor sequences come from a woman aged 60-70 years with acute or convalescent COVID-19.

The gene calls are TRBV6-5 and TRBJ1-5, with 9 bases fitting TRBD1. Germline lookup yields CDR1 MNHEY and CDR2 SVGAGI. V was pared by 6 bases and J by 7 bases, with 7 bases of the junction left unmatched. The CDR3 is 14 amino acids. The CDR3 coding sequence is TGTGCCAGCAGGAAGGGACAGGGTAACCAGCCCCAGCATTTT. Translation: CASRKGQGNQPQHF.

The CDR3 DNA is TGTGCCAGCAGTGCCGAGGGAGGCTACACCTTC. This translates into CASSAEGGYTF. The V and J genes are TRBV2 and TRBJ1-2, with no clear D. V was trimmed by 4 bases and J by 8 bases, leaving 8 bases between them. CDR1 and CDR2 (germline): SNHLY, FYNNEI. The CDR3 totals 11 residues. Based on the CDR3 plus reference TRBV2 and TRBJ1-2, the full variable domain is EPEVTQTPSHQVTQMGQEVILRCVPISNHLYFYWYRQILGQKVEFLVSFYNNEISEKSEIFDDQFSVERPDGSNFTLKIRSTKLEDSAMYFCASSAEGGYTFGSGTRLTVV.

This clone appeared once. The gene calls are TRBV13 and TRBJ2-4, with D possibly matching TRBD2 (6 bases). Looked up from germline, CDR1 is PRHDT and CDR2 is FYEKMQ (reference sequence). This CDR3 is built from 14 residues. Trimming took off 5 bases at V and 5 bases at J, with 13 bases between the two ends. CDR3 protein: CASSPPGTENIQYF. CDR3 bases: TGTGCCAGCAGCCCCCCCGGGACTGAAAACATTCAGTACTTC.

This clone was observed a single time. This chain joins TRBV5-5 and TRBJ2-7, with D uncertain. This CDR3 is 11 amino acids long. Trimming cost V 3 bases and J 4 bases, with 5 bases left between them. Germline V gives CDR1 SGHKS, CDR2 YYEKEE (reference sequence). In nucleotides, the CDR3 is TGTGCCAGCAGCTCCTTATACGAGCAGTACTTC. Translated, it gives CASSSLYEQYF.

The rearrangement joins TRBV19 to TRBJ2-3; D may be TRBD2 (6 bases). The CDR3 spans 15 residues. V lost 3 bases and J lost 2, with 12 bases in between. Germline V gene lookup returns CDR1 LNHDA and CDR2 SQIVND (reference sequence). The CDR3, as DNA: TGTGCCAGTAGTATTGGCGCGGGACTCACAGATACGCAGTATTTT. The encoded protein is CASSIGAGLTDTQYF.

The V and J genes are TRBV15 and TRBJ1-4; tentative D call: TRBD1 (6 bases). Between the trimmed V and J ends, which lost 5 bases and 2 bases, there was a span of 15 bases. This CDR3 contains 16 residues. Looked up from germline, CDR1 is LNHNV and CDR2 is YYDKDF (reference sequence). This CDR3 reads CATSAARGSTNEKLFF. Written as DNA, the CDR3 is TGTGCCACCAGCGCAGCCAGGGGATCGACTAATGAAAAACTGTTTTTT.

The CDR3 DNA reads TGTGCCAGCAATTTCGGGGAGTCGGGCACTGAAGCTTTCTTT. Its translation: CASNFGESGTEAFF. The chain carries TRBV25-1 and TRBJ1-1; D unclear. CDR3 length: 14 amino acids. CDR1 is MGHDK and CDR2 is SYGVNS in the germline V gene. The V end was cut by 7 bases, the J end by 4 bases, with 16 bases between.

The chain has TRBV5-1 and TRBJ1-2; 10 nucleotides match TRBD1. The CDR3 runs 16 residues. Germline assignment: CDR1 SGHRS and CDR2 YFSETQ. Trimming at V came to 0 bases and at J to 4 bases, leaving 6 bases not matched to a gene. The CDR3 loop is CASSLAQGQGFYGYTF. CDR3 DNA sequence: TGCGCCAGCAGCTTGGCCCAGGGACAGGGGTTCTATGGCTACACCTTC.

CDR3 sequence: CASSWRQGGEQYF. CDR3 nucleotides: TGTGCCAGCAGCTGGAGACAGGGGGGCGAGCAGTACTTC. The chain has TRBV11-3 and TRBJ2-7; 9 nucleotides align to TRBD1. The ends lost 4 bases at V and 6 bases at J; junction bases unmatched: 4. This CDR3 has 13 residues. Germline V lookup: CDR1 SGHNT, CDR2 YENEEA.

This chain uses TRBV11-3 with TRBJ1-1, with D possibly being TRBD1 (6 bases). The length of the CDR3 is 12 residues. Per germline, CDR1 SGHNT and CDR2 YENEEA. Trimming cost V 2 bases and J 8 bases, with 9 bases left between them. This CDR3 is CASSLPGDEAFF. Here the CDR3 DNA reads TGTGCCAGCAGCTTACCAGGGGACGAAGCTTTCTTT.

The rearrangement links TRBV14 to TRBJ2-7; no clear D gene. This CDR3 contains 11 residues. Germline V gene data show CDR1 as SGHDN and CDR2 as FVKESK. V lost 3 bases and J 3 bases, leaving 3 bases between the germline ends. This CDR3 reads CASSHIYEQYF. The CDR3, as DNA: TGTGCCAGCAGCCACATCTACGAGCAGTACTTC.

The chain combines TRBV24-1 with TRBJ2-1, with 7 bases lining up with TRBD1. The CDR3 is 14 residues long. Germline V lookup: CDR1 KGHDR, CDR2 SFDVKD. The J segment lost 7 bases and the V segment lost 4 bases, leaving 6 bases of the junction unmatched. The CDR3 DNA sequence: TGTGCCACCAGTGACTACTACAGGGGTAATGAGCAGTTCTTC. It yields the protein CATSDYYRGNEQFF.

This clone was seen only a few times. The genes are TRBV11-2 and TRBJ1-3; 7 bases match TRBD1. The V segment lost 4 bases and the J segment 7 bases; nucleotides outside the gene matches: 10. Germline V lookup: CDR1 SGHAT, CDR2 FQNNGV. The CDR3 contains 15 residues. The CDR3 loop reads CASSSDRAPSNTIYF. In DNA, the CDR3 is TGTGCCAGCAGCTCAGACAGGGCGCCGTCGAACACCATATATTTT.

The rearrangement uses TRBV19 and TRBJ2-1, with 7 bases aligning to TRBD2. CDR1 and CDR2 from the germline V gene are LNHDA and SQIVND (reference sequence). The CDR3 has 14 amino acids. V was clipped by 1 base and J by 10 bases; unmatched bases: 7. The CDR3 region is CASSIGRESGEQFF. The CDR3 DNA reads as TGTGCCAGTAGTATAGGGCGGGAGAGTGGGGAGCAGTTCTTC.

The chain uses TRBV7-3 and TRBJ2-1, with 10 nucleotides matching TRBD1. Germline V gives CDR1 SGHTA, CDR2 FQGTGA. The ends lost 4 bases at V and 6 bases at J; junction bases unmatched: 9. The CDR3 runs to 16 residues. In DNA, the CDR3 is TGTGCCAGCAGCTCTGACCGGGACAGGGGCGGCAATGAGCAGTTCTTC. Protein: CASSSDRDRGGNEQFF.

The chain uses TRBV19 and TRBJ1-1; the match to TRBD1 covers 9 bases. J gave up 4 bases and V 1 base, and 4 bases lay outside the gene matches. This CDR3 contains 15 residues. Germline lookup yields CDR1 LNHDA and CDR2 SQIVND (reference sequence). This chain's CDR3 is CASSIGTGVSTEAFF. For the CDR3, the DNA is TGTGCCAGTAGTATAGGGACAGGGGTTAGCACTGAAGCTTTCTTT. Variable domain in full (rest from reference TRBV19 and TRBJ1-1): DGGITQSPKYLFRKEGQNVTLSCEQNLNHDAMYWYRQDPGQGLRLIYYSQIVNDFQKGDIAEGYSVSREKKESFPLTVTSAQKNPTAFYLCASSIGTGVSTEAFFGQGTRLTVV.

J is TRBJ2-3 and V is TRBV9, with 8 bases aligning to TRBD2. The CDR3 is made up of 16 amino acids. Germline V gene sequence: CDR1 SGDLS, CDR2 YYNGEE. Trimming at V came to 6 bases and at J to 0 bases, leaving 9 bases not matched to a gene. In nucleotides, the CDR3 is TGTGCCAGCACCAGCGGGGGTCCTATAAGCACAGATACGCAGTATTTT. Protein product: CASTSGGPISTDTQYF. The complete variable domain, with remaining parts taken from reference TRBV9 and TRBJ2-3, reads DSGVTQTPKHLITATGQRVTLRCSPRSGDLSVYWYQQSLDQGLQFLIQYYNGEERAKGNILERFSAQQFPDLHSELNLSSLELGDSALYFCASTSGGPISTDTQYFGPGTRLTVL.

V is TRBV7-2 and J is TRBJ2-3, with 12 bases fitting TRBD2. Germline V gives CDR1 SGHTA, CDR2 FQGNSA. V lost 1 base to trimming and J lost 8 bases; unmatched junction nucleotides: 7. CDR3 size: 16 residues. The CDR3: CASSLDRLAGVVTQYF. As DNA, the CDR3 is TGTGCCAGCAGCTTAGATCGACTAGCGGGGGTAGTTACGCAGTATTTT.

The CDR3 spells CASSPGLVTSEQYF. The CDR3 DNA follows: TGCGCCAGCAGCCCCGGACTAGTCACAAGCGAGCAGTACTTC. The rearrangement links TRBV5-1 to TRBJ2-7; 7 positions agree with TRBD2. There are 14 residues in the CDR3. The germline V gene encodes CDR1 SGHRS and CDR2 YFSETQ. V lost 4 bases, J lost 6 bases, and 10 bases stayed unmatched.

This clone was detected only once. J is TRBJ2-6 and V is TRBV28; no firm D call. V was clipped by 6 bases and J by 4 bases, with 13 bases between them. The CDR3 is 15 amino acids. CDR1 MDHEN and CDR2 SYDVKM come from the germline V gene. The CDR3 bases are TGTGCCAGCAGCTTGCCAGGAACCGGGGCCAACGTCCTGACTTTC. Translation gives CASSLPGTGANVLTF.

This rearrangement joins TRBV5-1 to TRBJ1-4; TRBD1 agrees at 8 bases. Germline V gene data show CDR1 as SGHRS and CDR2 as YFSETQ. Trimming cost V 4 bases and J 1 base; bases outside gene matches: 6. CDR3 length: 16 residues. The CDR3 loop is CASSTGQGGTNEKLFF. DNA of the CDR3: TGCGCCAGCAGCACCGGACAGGGAGGAACTAATGAAAAACTGTTTTTT.

V gene TRBV7-9 combines with J gene TRBJ1-6, with 7 bases fitting TRBD1. V dropped 5 bases and J dropped 11; count of bases not matched to a gene: 9. CDR3 length equals 14 residues. Germline CDR1 SEHNR, CDR2 FQNEAQ (reference sequence). The CDR3 is CASSPQDRPAPLHF. The CDR3 DNA is TGTGCCAGCAGCCCCCAGGACAGGCCGGCACCCCTCCACTTT.

The chain employs TRBV29-1 and TRBJ1-1, with a weak D call TRBD1 (5 bases). The CDR3 covers 15 residues. Germline V CDR1 and CDR2: SQVTM, ANQGSEA. Trimming shortened V by 6 bases and J by 4 bases, and 21 bases separated the two germline ends. The CDR3 bases are TGCAGCGTCTCAAAAGGGGAAGTTTTGAGCACTGAAGCTTTCTTT. This gives the protein CSVSKGEVLSTEAFF.

This rearrangement joins TRBV28 to TRBJ1-2; D not resolved. The CDR3 consists of 13 residues. V was trimmed by 3 bases and J by 5 bases, leaving 10 bases between them. The germline V gene encodes CDR1 MDHEN and CDR2 SYDVKM. This CDR3 reads CASSLSPTYGYTF. CDR3 coding DNA: TGTGCCAGCAGTTTGAGCCCCACTTATGGCTACACCTTC.